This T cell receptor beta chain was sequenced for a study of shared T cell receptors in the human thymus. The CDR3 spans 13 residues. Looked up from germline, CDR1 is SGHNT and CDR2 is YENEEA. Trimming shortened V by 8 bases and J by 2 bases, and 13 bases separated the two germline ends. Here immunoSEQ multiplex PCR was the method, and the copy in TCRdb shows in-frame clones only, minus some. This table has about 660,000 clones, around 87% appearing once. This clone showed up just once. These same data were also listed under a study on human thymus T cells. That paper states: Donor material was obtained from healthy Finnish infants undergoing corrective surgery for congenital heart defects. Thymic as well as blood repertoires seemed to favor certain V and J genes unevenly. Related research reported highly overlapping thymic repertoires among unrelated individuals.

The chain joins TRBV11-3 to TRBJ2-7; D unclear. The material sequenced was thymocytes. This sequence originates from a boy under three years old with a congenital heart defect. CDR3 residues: CASSGPPPYEQYF. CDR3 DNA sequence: TGTGCCAGCTCTGGGCCCCCCCCCTACGAGCAGTACTTC.